This record concerns one T cell receptor (beta chain) sequence. What it recognizes is unknown. This entry is derived from a study of cytomegalovirus exposure and HLA in healthy donors. General study points: When analyzed later, a missense DCLRE1C variant was found to be linked to TCR beta V- and J-gene trimming. Solely CMV serostatus was available to characterize immune exposure. Later analysis showed TCR association rates varying by HLA locus, highest for DRB1 and lowest for HLA-C.

This CDR3 region has 13 residues. Germline lookup yields CDR1 LNHDA and CDR2 SQIVND (reference sequence). Between the trimmed V and J ends, which lost 9 bases and 10 bases, there was a span of 16 bases. With 60 Vbeta and 13 Jbeta primers, the PCR was carried out. Clones were sequenced by immunoSEQ multiplex PCR, and TCRdb holds only the in-frame ones, with some missing. With tens of thousands of clones in the sample, the ten largest clones hold approximately 8.8%. The chain uses TRBV19 and TRBJ1-6; maybe TRBD1 (6 bases). The sample was PBMCs. This TCR came from a male donor in good health and CMV-seronegative. The CDR3 sequence is CASRDKRNSPLHF. The DNA for the CDR3 is TGTGCCAGCCGGGACAAGAGAAACTCACCCCTCCACTTT. Variable domain in full (rest from reference TRBV19 and TRBJ1-6): DGGITQSPKYLFRKEGQNVTLSCEQNLNHDAMYWYRQDPGQGLRLIYYSQIVNDFQKGDIAEGYSVSREKKESFPLTVTSAQKNPTAFYLCASRDKRNSPLHFGNGTRLTVT.